This TCR beta chain was sequenced for a study of shared clonotypes between healthy human individuals. TCRdb's table, derived via immunoSEQ multiplex PCR, lists solely in-frame clones and lacks some. The top ten clones hold around 0.13% of a sample with some 2.1 million clones, 85% to 95% of them seen once. The CDR3 is 12 residues long. Germline CDR1 and CDR2: MDHEN and SYDVKM. V was pared by 6 bases and J by 8 bases, with 13 bases between. The source material was naive CD4+ T cells sorted from blood. Described subset: CD45RA+ positively selected. The rearrangement joins TRBV28 to TRBJ1-2, with a weak D call TRBD1 (5 bases). This TCR came from a man aged 18-30 years in good health. CDR3 DNA: TGTGCCAGCAGATTGGGGGGAGGCGGCTACACCTTC. Encoded protein: CASRLGGGGYTF.